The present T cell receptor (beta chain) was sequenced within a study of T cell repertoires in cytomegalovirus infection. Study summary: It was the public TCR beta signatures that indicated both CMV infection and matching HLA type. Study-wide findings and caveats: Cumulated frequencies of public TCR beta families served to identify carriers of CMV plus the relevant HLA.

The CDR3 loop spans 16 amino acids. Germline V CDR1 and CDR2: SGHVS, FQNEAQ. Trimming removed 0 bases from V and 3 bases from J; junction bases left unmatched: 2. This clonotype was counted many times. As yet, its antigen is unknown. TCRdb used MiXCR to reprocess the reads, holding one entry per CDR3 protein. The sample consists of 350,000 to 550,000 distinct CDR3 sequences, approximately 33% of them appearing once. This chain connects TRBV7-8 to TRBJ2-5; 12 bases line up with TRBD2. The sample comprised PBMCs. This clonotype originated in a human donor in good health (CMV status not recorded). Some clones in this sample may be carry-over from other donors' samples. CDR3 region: CASSLAWTSGEETQYF. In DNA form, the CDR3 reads TGTGCCAGCAGCTTAGCGTGGACTAGCGGGGAAGAGACCCAGTACTTC.